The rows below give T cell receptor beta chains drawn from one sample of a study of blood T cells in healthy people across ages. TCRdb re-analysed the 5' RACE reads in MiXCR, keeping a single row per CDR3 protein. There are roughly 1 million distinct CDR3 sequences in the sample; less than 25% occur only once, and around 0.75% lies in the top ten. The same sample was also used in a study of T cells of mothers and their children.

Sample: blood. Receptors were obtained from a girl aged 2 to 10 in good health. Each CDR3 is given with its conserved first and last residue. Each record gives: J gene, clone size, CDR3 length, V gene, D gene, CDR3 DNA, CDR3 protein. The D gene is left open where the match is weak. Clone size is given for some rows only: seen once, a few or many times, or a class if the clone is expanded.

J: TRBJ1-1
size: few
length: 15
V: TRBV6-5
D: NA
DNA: TGTGCTACCGGGCCGTCAGAGGGAATGAACACTGAAGCTTTCTTT
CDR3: CATGPSEGMNTEAFF

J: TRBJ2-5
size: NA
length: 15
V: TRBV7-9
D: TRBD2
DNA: TGTGCCAGCAGCTTAGTTTCCGCGGGAGAAGAGACCCAGTACTTC
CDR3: CASSLVSAGEETQYF

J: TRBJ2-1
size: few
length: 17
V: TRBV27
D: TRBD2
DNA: TGTGCCAGCAGTTGGGGACTAGCGGGGGTCTCCTACAATGAGCAGTTCTTC
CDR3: CASSWGLAGVSYNEQFF

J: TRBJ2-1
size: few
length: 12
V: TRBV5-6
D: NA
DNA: TGTGCCAGCAGCTTTGGGTGGGGGCTGCAGTTCTTC
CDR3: CASSFGWGLQFF

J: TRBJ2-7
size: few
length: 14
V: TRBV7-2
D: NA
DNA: TGTGCCAGCAGCGTCCGGGCATCACCCTACGAGCAGTACTTC
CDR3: CASSVRASPYEQYF

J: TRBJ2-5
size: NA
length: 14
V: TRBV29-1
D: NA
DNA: TGCAGCCTCTTCTTAAGCACGTCTCAAGAGACCCAGTACTTC
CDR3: CSLFLSTSQETQYF

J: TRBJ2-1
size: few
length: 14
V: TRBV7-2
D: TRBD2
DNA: TGTGCCAGCAGCACACGGGACTACGACAATGAGCAGTTCTTC
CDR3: CASSTRDYDNEQFF

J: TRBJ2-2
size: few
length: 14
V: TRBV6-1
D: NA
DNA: TGTGCCAGCAAAAAGGGGCCAAACACCGGGGAGCTGTTTTTT
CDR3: CASKKGPNTGELFF

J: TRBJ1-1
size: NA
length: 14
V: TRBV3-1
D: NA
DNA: TGTGCCAGCAGCCAGCGACAGGCGAACACTGAGGCTTTCTTT
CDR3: CASSQRQANTEAFF

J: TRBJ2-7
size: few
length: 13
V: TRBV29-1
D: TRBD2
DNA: TGCAGCGTTGAGGAGCGGGGAGCCTACGAGCAGTACTTC
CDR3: CSVEERGAYEQYF

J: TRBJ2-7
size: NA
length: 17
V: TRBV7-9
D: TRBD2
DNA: TGTGCCAGCAGCTTTTTGGGGGGGAACTCGAAAGCCTACGAGCAGTACTTC
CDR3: CASSFLGGNSKAYEQYF

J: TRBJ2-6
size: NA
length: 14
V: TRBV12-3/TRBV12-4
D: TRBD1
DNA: TGTGCCAGCAGTTTGACAGGGGGAGGGAACGTCCTGACTTTC
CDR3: CASSLTGGGNVLTF

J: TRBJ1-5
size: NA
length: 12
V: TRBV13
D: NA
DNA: TGTGCCAGCAGCTTAGGGCGTCAGCCCCAGCATTTT
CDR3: CASSLGRQPQHF

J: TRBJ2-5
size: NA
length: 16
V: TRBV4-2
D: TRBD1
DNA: TGTGCCAGCAGCCAAATTTCAGGGGGCCAGGGAGAGACCCAGTACTTC
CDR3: CASSQISGGQGETQYF

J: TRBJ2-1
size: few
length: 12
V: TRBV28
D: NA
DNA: TGTGCCAGCAGGATTCAGGGGACTGAGCAGTTCTTC
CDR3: CASRIQGTEQFF

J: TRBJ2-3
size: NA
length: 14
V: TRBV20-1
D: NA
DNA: TGCAGTGCTAGAACACTGAGAGGCACAGATACGCAGTATTTT
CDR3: CSARTLRGTDTQYF

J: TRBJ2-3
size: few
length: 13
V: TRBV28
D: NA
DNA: TGTGCCAGCAGCCGCCAGACAGGATATACGCAGTATTTT
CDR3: CASSRQTGYTQYF

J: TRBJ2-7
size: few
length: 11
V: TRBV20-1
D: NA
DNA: TGCAGTGCTAGAGACGAATACGAGCAGTACTTC
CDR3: CSARDEYEQYF

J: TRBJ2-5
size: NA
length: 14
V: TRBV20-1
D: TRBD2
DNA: TGCAGTGCTAGCCCCAGCGGGGGGGCTGGGACCCAGTACTTC
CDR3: CSASPSGGAGTQYF

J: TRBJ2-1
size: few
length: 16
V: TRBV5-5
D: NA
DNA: TGTGCCAGCAGCCCGTGGGGGGGCAGCTCCTACAATGAGCAGTTCTTC
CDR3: CASSPWGGSSYNEQFF